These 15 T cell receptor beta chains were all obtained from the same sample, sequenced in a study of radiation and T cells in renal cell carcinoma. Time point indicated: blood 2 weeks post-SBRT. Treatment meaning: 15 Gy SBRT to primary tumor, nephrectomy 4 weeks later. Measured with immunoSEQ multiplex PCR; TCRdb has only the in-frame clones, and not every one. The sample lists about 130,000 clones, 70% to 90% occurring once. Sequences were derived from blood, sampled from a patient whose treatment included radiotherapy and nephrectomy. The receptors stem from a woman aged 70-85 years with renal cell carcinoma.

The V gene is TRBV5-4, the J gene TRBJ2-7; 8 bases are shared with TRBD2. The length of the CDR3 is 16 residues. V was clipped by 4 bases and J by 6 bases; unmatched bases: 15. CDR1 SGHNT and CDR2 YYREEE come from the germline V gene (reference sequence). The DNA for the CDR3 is TGTGCCAGCAGCCCACCTGTCGCGCGGGGGGCTGGCGAGCAGTACTTC. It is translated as CASSPPVARGAGEQYF. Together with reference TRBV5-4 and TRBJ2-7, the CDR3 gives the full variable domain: ETGVTQSPTHLIKTRGQQVTLRCSSQSGHNTVSWYQQALGQGPQFIFQYYREEENGRGNFPPRFSGLQFPNYSSELNVNALELDDSALYLCASSPPVARGAGEQYFGPGTRLTVT.

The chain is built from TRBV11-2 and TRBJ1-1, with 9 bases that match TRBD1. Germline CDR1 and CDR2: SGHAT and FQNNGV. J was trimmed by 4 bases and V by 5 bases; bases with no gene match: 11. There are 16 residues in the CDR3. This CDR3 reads CASSHVIQGAVTEAFF. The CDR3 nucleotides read TGTGCCAGCAGCCACGTCATACAGGGGGCCGTCACTGAAGCTTTCTTT. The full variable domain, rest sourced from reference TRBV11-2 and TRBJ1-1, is EAGVAQSPRYKIIEKRQSVAFWCNPISGHATLYWYQQILGQGPKLLIQFQNNGVVDDSQLPKDRFSAERLKGVDSTLKIQPAKLEDSAVYLCASSHVIQGAVTEAFFGQGTRLTVV.

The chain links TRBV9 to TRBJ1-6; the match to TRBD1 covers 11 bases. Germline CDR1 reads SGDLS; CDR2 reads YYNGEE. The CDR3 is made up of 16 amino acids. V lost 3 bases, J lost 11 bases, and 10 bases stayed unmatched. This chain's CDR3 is CASSGVGQGAGTPLHF. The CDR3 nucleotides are TGTGCCAGCAGCGGAGTCGGACAGGGGGCAGGAACACCCCTCCACTTT.

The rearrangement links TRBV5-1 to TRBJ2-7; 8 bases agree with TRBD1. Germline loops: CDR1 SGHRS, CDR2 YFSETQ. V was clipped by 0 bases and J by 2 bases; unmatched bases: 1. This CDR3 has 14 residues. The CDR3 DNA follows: TGCGCCAGCAGCTTGGGCAGGGGGCCCTACGAGCAGTACTTC. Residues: CASSLGRGPYEQYF.

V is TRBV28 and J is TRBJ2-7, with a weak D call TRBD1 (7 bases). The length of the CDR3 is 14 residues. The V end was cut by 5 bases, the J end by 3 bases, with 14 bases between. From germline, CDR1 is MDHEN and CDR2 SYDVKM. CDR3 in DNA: TGTGCCAGCAGTCCTCAGGGGGGAGGCTACGAGCAGTACTTC. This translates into CASSPQGGGYEQYF.

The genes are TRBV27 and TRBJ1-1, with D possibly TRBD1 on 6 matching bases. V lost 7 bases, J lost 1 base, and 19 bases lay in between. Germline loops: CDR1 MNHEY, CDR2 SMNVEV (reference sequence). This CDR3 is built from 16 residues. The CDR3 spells CASTRRGGLKNTEAFF. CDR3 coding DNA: TGTGCCAGCACGCGGAGGGGGGGGCTGAAGAACACTGAAGCTTTCTTT.

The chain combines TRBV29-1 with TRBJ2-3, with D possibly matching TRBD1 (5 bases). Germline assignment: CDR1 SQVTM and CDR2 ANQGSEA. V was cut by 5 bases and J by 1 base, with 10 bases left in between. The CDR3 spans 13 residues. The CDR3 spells CSVRQSGTDTQYF. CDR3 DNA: TGCAGCGTTAGACAGAGCGGCACAGATACGCAGTATTTT.

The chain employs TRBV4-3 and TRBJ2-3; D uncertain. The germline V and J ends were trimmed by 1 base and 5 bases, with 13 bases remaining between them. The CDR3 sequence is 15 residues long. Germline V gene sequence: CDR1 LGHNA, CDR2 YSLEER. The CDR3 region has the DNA TGCGCCAGCAGCCAAGTTCATATCGTAGTAGATACGCAGTATTTT. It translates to CASSQVHIVVDTQYF.

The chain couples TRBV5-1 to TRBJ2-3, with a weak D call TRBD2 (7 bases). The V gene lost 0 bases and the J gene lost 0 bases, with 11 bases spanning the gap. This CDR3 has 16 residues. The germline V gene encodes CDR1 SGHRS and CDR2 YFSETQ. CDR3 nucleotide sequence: TGCGCCAGCAGCTTGGTGGGGGGGCCCAGCACAGATACGCAGTATTTT. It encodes CASSLVGGPSTDTQYF.

This CDR3 is CASSFPGPTYEQYF. CDR3 in DNA: TGTGCCAGCAGCTTTCCGGGACCCACCTACGAGCAGTACTTC. The chain has TRBV5-8 and TRBJ2-7, with D possibly being TRBD1 or TRBD2 (5 bases each). Germline-derived CDR1 and CDR2 are SGHTS and YDEGEE. The CDR3 runs 14 residues. Trimming took 2 bases from V and 2 from J, leaving 11 bases between them.

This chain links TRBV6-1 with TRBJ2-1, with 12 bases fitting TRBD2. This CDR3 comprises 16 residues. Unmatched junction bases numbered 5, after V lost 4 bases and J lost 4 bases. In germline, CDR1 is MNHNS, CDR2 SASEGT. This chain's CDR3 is CASSVLAGGVYNEQFF. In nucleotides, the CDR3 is TGTGCCAGCAGTGTACTAGCGGGGGGAGTATACAATGAGCAGTTCTTC.

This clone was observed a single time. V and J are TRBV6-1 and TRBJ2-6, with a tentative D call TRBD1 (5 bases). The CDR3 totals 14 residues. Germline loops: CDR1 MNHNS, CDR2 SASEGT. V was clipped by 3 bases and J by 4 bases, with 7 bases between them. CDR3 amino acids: CASSEGQGANVLTF. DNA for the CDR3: TGTGCCAGCAGTGAGGGGCAAGGGGCCAACGTCCTGACTTTC.

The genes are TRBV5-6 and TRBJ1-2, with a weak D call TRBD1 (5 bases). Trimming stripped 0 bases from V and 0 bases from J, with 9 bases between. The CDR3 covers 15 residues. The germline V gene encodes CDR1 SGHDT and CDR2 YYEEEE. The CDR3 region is CASSLGDPSNYGYTF. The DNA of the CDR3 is TGTGCCAGCAGCTTGGGGGACCCCTCTAACTATGGCTACACCTTC.

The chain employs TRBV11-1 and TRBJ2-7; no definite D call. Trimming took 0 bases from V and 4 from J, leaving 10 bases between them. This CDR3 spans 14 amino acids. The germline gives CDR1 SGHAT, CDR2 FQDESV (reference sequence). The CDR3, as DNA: TGTGCCAGCAGCTTAGCGCTCCAAATTTACGAGCAGTACTTC. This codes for CASSLALQIYEQYF.

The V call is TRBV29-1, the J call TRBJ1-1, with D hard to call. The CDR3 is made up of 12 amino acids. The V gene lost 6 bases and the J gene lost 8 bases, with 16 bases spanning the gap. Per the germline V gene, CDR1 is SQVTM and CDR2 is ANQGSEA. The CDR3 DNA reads TGCAGCGTCCTGGGCCCTAAGACGGAAGCTTTCTTT. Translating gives CSVLGPKTEAFF.